These 27 T cell receptor beta chains came from one sample sequenced in a study of control samples from healthy donors and cancer patients. Libraries were prepared by immunoSEQ multiplex PCR; TCRdb keeps only in-frame clonotypes and omits some of them. The sample lists approximately 27,000 clones; 85% were seen once. Sequencing input: PBMCs. The receptors stem from a woman in her sixties or seventies with head and neck cancer.

The chain employs TRBV5-1 and TRBJ1-2; TRBD1 matches at 7 bases. V shed 2 bases, J shed 4 bases, and the junction held 8 bases outside the gene matches. This CDR3 has 15 amino acids. Germline CDR1 is SGHRS and CDR2 is YFSETQ. The CDR3 here is CASSLSEGAFYGYTF. The CDR3 coding sequence is TGCGCCAGCAGCTTATCAGAGGGGGCGTTCTATGGCTACACCTTC. Based on the CDR3 plus reference TRBV5-1 and TRBJ1-2, the full variable domain is KAGVTQTPRYLIKTRGQQVTLSCSPISGHRSVSWYQQTPGQGLQFLFEYFSETQRNKGNFPGRFSGRQFSNSRSEMNVSTLELGDSALYLCASSLSEGAFYGYTFGSGTRLTVV.

This chain joins TRBV7-8 and TRBJ2-2, with TRBD2 as a possible D gene (6 bases). Germline V gene data show CDR1 as SGHVS and CDR2 as FQNEAQ. Trimming removed 5 bases at V and 5 bases at J, with 9 bases between. There are 13 residues in the CDR3. CDR3 DNA: TGTGCCAGCAGCCCCCGGGAGACCGGGGAGCTGTTTTTT. Its translation: CASSPRETGELFF.

V is TRBV12-3 or TRBV12-4 and J is TRBJ2-7; D ambiguous. This CDR3 has 11 residues. V lost 5 bases and J lost 6, with 8 bases in between. For the CDR3, the DNA is TGTGCCAGCAGTAATGGAGTCGAGCAGTACTTC. Its protein is CASSNGVEQYF.

This chain uses TRBV9 with TRBJ2-7; 7 bases fit TRBD2. Germline CDR1 is SGDLS and CDR2 is YYNGEE. The V and J ends lost 0 bases and 0 bases, in that order; junction bases with no gene match: 6. The CDR3 runs 16 residues. The CDR3 DNA reads as TGTGCCAGCAGCGTAGCTGAGCGGGGATTCTCCTACGAGCAGTACTTC. Residues: CASSVAERGFSYEQYF.

The gene calls are TRBV7-2 and TRBJ1-1, with unresolved D. V lost 5 bases and J 1 base, leaving 14 bases between the germline ends. Germline CDR1 is SGHTA and CDR2 is FQGNSA. The CDR3 runs to 15 residues. CDR3 bases: TGTGCCAGCAGCCTAAGTTACAGCTGGAACACTGAAGCTTTCTTT. Encoded protein: CASSLSYSWNTEAFF.

V usage is TRBV2 and J usage is TRBJ2-1, with 8 nucleotides matching TRBD2. This CDR3 contains 16 residues. Trimming removed 7 bases from V and 0 bases from J; junction bases left unmatched: 8. Germline CDR1 reads SNHLY; CDR2 reads FYNNEI. Here the CDR3 reads CASKGSGKSSYNEQFF. DNA for the CDR3: TGTGCCAGCAAGGGTAGCGGGAAGAGCTCCTACAATGAGCAGTTCTTC.

J is TRBJ1-6 and V is TRBV5-1; 8 bases fit TRBD1. J was trimmed by 5 bases and V by 3 bases; bases with no gene match: 4. The germline V gene has CDR1 SGHRS and CDR2 YFSETQ. The CDR3 spans 15 residues. CDR3 region: CASSYTGGDNSPLHF. CDR3 DNA sequence: TGCGCCAGCAGCTACACAGGGGGGGATAATTCACCCCTCCACTTT.

DNA of the CDR3: TGCAGTGCTAGTCCGCGGGACTACACAGATACGCAGTATTTT. Encoded protein: CSASPRDYTDTQYF. The chain uses TRBV20-1 and TRBJ2-3, with TRBD2 matching 7 bases. Germline CDR1 is DFQATT and CDR2 is SNEGSKA (reference sequence). V gave up 3 bases and J gave up 2 bases; unmatched junction bases: 5. The CDR3 spans 14 residues.

The chain carries TRBV11-3 and TRBJ2-1, with 7 bases that match TRBD1. With V trimmed by 1 base and J by 6 bases, 9 bases remained unmatched. Germline CDR1 SGHNT, CDR2 YENEEA. There are 16 residues in the CDR3. CDR3 DNA: TGTGCCAGCAGCTTAGGGGGACAGCAAAAGATCAATGAGCAGTTCTTC. Translation gives CASSLGGQQKINEQFF.

The chain carries TRBV5-6 and TRBJ2-3, with D perhaps matching TRBD2 (5 bases). Trimming stripped 1 base from V and 3 bases from J, with 6 bases between. Germline V lookup: CDR1 SGHDT, CDR2 YYEEEE. CDR3 length equals 13 residues. CDR3 sequence (DNA): TGTGCCAGCAGCTTGAGCGGTACAGATACGCAGTATTTT. This translates into CASSLSGTDTQYF. Combining the CDR3 with reference TRBV5-6 and TRBJ2-3 gives the whole variable domain DAGVTQSPTHLIKTRGQQVTLRCSPKSGHDTVSWYQQALGQGPQFIFQYYEEEERQRGNFPDRFSGHQFPNYSSELNVNALLLGDSALYLCASSLSGTDTQYFGPGTRLTVL.

The rearrangement links TRBV9 to TRBJ2-7, with no clear D. V shed 0 bases and J shed 3 bases, with 16 bases lying between them. Germline loops: CDR1 SGDLS, CDR2 YYNGEE. There are 16 residues in the CDR3. The DNA of the CDR3 is TGTGCCAGCAGCGTAGTAGGGTCCAGCAGTCTCTACGAGCAGTACTTC. It yields the protein CASSVVGSSSLYEQYF.

The chain joins TRBV29-1 to TRBJ1-2; D not resolved. V gave up 7 bases and J gave up 7 bases, with 16 bases separating them. Germline CDR1 SQVTM, CDR2 ANQGSEA. The CDR3 runs 12 residues. As DNA, the CDR3 is TGCAGCGCCCCGGACGGGAGGTCTGGCTACACCTTC. Amino acids: CSAPDGRSGYTF.

This clone was picked up one time. The V and J genes are TRBV11-2 and TRBJ1-2; no firm D call. Trimming removed 3 bases at V and 4 bases at J, with 12 bases between. This CDR3 has 14 residues. CDR1 is SGHAT and CDR2 is FQNNGV in the germline V gene. Here the CDR3 reads CASSLGTQIYGYTF. The DNA of the CDR3 is TGTGCCAGCAGCTTGGGCACTCAGATCTATGGCTACACCTTC.

The chain uses TRBV6-5 and TRBJ2-3; no clear D. The CDR3 length is 14 residues. CDR1 and CDR2 from the germline V gene are MNHEY and SVGAGI. V lost 0 bases, J lost 3 bases, and 7 bases lay in between. CDR3 region: CASSYSGRTDTQYF. DNA of the CDR3: TGTGCCAGCAGTTACTCGGGAAGAACAGATACGCAGTATTTT.

This chain connects TRBV7-9 to TRBJ1-6; 10 nucleotides line up with TRBD1. CDR3 length: 17 residues. Germline lookup yields CDR1 SEHNR and CDR2 FQNEAQ (reference sequence). V shed 6 bases, J shed 14 bases, and the junction held 19 bases outside the gene matches. In DNA form, the CDR3 reads TGTGCCAGCAGTACACCCCTACCGGGACAGGGGACTTTGGCCCTCCACTTT. Residues: CASSTPLPGQGTLALHF.

The CDR3, as DNA: TGCGCCAGCAGCTTACAGGGAGGTCATTACGAGCAGTACTTC. Translating it yields CASSLQGGHYEQYF. The J gene is TRBJ2-7, the V gene TRBV5-1; D might be TRBD1 or TRBD2, each matching 6 bases. V lost 2 bases to trimming and J lost 4 bases, with 13 bases between them. CDR3 length equals 14 residues. Per germline, CDR1 SGHRS and CDR2 YFSETQ. Supplemented by reference TRBV5-1 and TRBJ2-7, the full variable domain reads KAGVTQTPRYLIKTRGQQVTLSCSPISGHRSVSWYQQTPGQGLQFLFEYFSETQRNKGNFPGRFSGRQFSNSRSEMNVSTLELGDSALYLCASSLQGGHYEQYFGPGTRLTVT.

The chain combines TRBV4-3 with TRBJ2-7; tentative D call: TRBD2 (6 bases). Germline lookup yields CDR1 LGHNA and CDR2 YSLEER. This CDR3 region has 18 residues. The V end lost 0 bases, the J end lost 7 bases, and 25 bases lay between the germline ends. DNA for the CDR3: TGCGCCAGCAGCCAAGATCAGGTATCGCCGGGAGTTCTGGGGGAGCAGTACTTC. It encodes CASSQDQVSPGVLGEQYF.

The chain employs TRBV7-9 and TRBJ1-5, with a tentative D call TRBD1 (6 bases). Trimming removed 5 bases from V and 4 bases from J, with 12 bases in between. Germline loops: CDR1 SEHNR, CDR2 FQNEAQ (reference sequence). There are 14 residues in the CDR3. The CDR3 coding sequence is TGTGCCAGCAGCGGTCGAGGGGGGAATCAGCCCCAGCATTTT. Its translation: CASSGRGGNQPQHF. Using reference TRBV7-9 and TRBJ1-5 for the parts outside the CDR3, the full variable domain is DTGVSQNPRHKITKRGQNVTFRCDPISEHNRLYWYRQTLGQGPEFLTYFQNEAQLEKSRLLSDRFSAERPKGSFSTLEIQRTEQGDSAMYLCASSGRGGNQPQHFGDGTRLSIL.

This chain joins TRBV5-4 and TRBJ1-1; tentatively, D is TRBD1 (5 bases). The CDR3 sequence is 13 residues long. Germline V lookup: CDR1 SGHNT, CDR2 YYREEE (reference sequence). Trimming took off 1 base at V and 5 bases at J, with 9 bases between the two ends. The CDR3 reads CASSLWGGTEAFF. CDR3 in DNA: TGTGCCAGCAGCTTGTGGGGGGGGACTGAAGCTTTCTTT.

The genes are TRBV19 and TRBJ1-1, with D perhaps matching TRBD1 (5 bases). Per germline, CDR1 LNHDA and CDR2 SQIVND (reference sequence). This CDR3 contains 15 residues. The V gene lost 7 bases and the J gene lost 7 bases, with 22 bases spanning the gap. The CDR3 bases are TGTGCCAGTACCACACCCCGCCAGGGCCGTTTTGAAGCTTTCTTT. Translated: CASTTPRQGRFEAFF.

The chain has TRBV5-1 and TRBJ2-1; the D gene is possibly TRBD2 (5 bases). The V and J ends lost 0 bases and 8 bases respectively, with 12 bases between them. The CDR3 is 14 residues long. Germline CDR1 reads SGHRS; CDR2 reads YFSETQ. CDR3 sequence reads: CASSLGTPRDEQFF. In DNA form, the CDR3 reads TGCGCCAGCAGCTTGGGGACTCCCAGAGATGAGCAGTTCTTC.

The chain recombines TRBV6-6 with TRBJ1-1; D unresolved. Germline CDR1 MNHNY, CDR2 SVGAGI (reference sequence). CDR3 length equals 13 residues. The V gene lost 8 bases and the J gene lost 1 base, with 11 bases spanning the gap. This CDR3 reads CASPPAANTEAFF. For the CDR3, the DNA is TGTGCCAGCCCCCCGGCGGCGAACACTGAAGCTTTCTTT.

This chain connects TRBV7-9 to TRBJ1-2, with D unclear. The CDR3 runs to 12 residues. Germline-derived CDR1 and CDR2 are SEHNR and FQNEAQ (reference sequence). V lost 8 bases and J 8 bases, leaving 15 bases between the germline ends. The CDR3 coding sequence is TGTGCCAGCGTAAGGCCTCCGGCAGGCTACACCTTC. The encoded protein is CASVRPPAGYTF. Full variable domain (missing parts from reference TRBV7-9 and TRBJ1-2): DTGVSQNPRHKITKRGQNVTFRCDPISEHNRLYWYRQTLGQGPEFLTYFQNEAQLEKSRLLSDRFSAERPKGSFSTLEIQRTEQGDSAMYLCASVRPPAGYTFGSGTRLTVV.

The chain links TRBV5-5 to TRBJ1-5; D gene unclear. V gave up 2 bases and J gave up 3 bases, with 9 bases separating them. The CDR3 sequence is 14 residues long. The germline gives CDR1 SGHKS, CDR2 YYEKEE (reference sequence). CDR3 region: CASSFQYDNQPQHF. In DNA, the CDR3 is TGTGCCAGCAGCTTTCAGTACGACAATCAGCCCCAGCATTTT.

This clone was detected only a few times. This sequence joins TRBV24-1 and TRBJ2-1, with D perhaps TRBD1 (6 bases). Deletions cut 0 bases from V and 5 bases from J, with 13 bases between. Looked up from germline, CDR1 is KGHDR and CDR2 is SFDVKD. The CDR3 is 16 amino acids. The DNA of the CDR3 is TGTGCCACCAGTGATTTGGGGGGACATGAAGACAATGAGCAGTTCTTC. This gives the protein CATSDLGGHEDNEQFF.

This clone appeared a few times. The rearrangement links TRBV12-3 or TRBV12-4 to TRBJ1-6; 7 bases align to TRBD1. Trimming removed 2 bases from V and 8 bases from J; junction bases left unmatched: 0. CDR3 length: 13 residues. In DNA form, the CDR3 reads TGTGCCAGCAGTTTAACAGGGGATTCACCCCTCCACTTT. It specifies CASSLTGDSPLHF.

This clone was picked up a small number of times. The CDR3 reads CASSPGSNSPLHF. The CDR3, as DNA: TGTGCCAGCAGTCCGGGGAGTAATTCACCCCTCCACTTT. V gene TRBV12-3 or TRBV12-4 combines with J gene TRBJ1-6; D is ambiguous. The CDR3 length is 13 residues. The ends were cut back, 5 bases at V and 6 bases at J, with 8 bases in the middle.